Below, 24 T cell receptor beta chains from the same sample are listed, as sequenced in a study of patients and donors after allogeneic stem cell transplantation. TCRdb fed the RT-PCR reads into MiXCR, producing one record per CDR3 protein. The repertoire has some 880,000 distinct CDR3 sequences, about a sixth of them found once; the top ten carry about 6%. The material sequenced was blood, either unsorted or a sorted T cell fraction (not recorded which). These receptors were obtained from a human donor who was either an allogeneic HSCT recipient or a stem cell or donor lymphocyte infusion donor (not recorded which). It is not recorded whose cells these are; they may come from a transplant donor.

This rearrangement joins TRBV27 to TRBJ1-3, with TRBD1 matching 7 bases. CDR3 length: 18 amino acids. J gave up 0 bases and V 5 bases, and 13 bases lay outside the gene matches. CDR1 and CDR2 from the germline V gene are MNHEY and SMNVEV (reference sequence). CDR3 sequence: CASSPNPGQLNSGNTIYF. CDR3 DNA sequence: TGTGCCAGCAGTCCTAACCCGGGACAGCTTAACTCTGGAAACACCATATATTTT.

The rearrangement joins TRBV20-1 to TRBJ1-5; D is undetermined. This CDR3 has 15 residues. V was cut by 0 bases and J by 0 bases, with 9 bases left in between. In germline, CDR1 is DFQATT, CDR2 SNEGSKA (reference sequence). The CDR3 region has the DNA TGCAGTGCTAGAGATAGCGGGGATAGCAATCAGCCCCAGCATTTT. Residues: CSARDSGDSNQPQHF.

The V gene is TRBV11-2, the J gene TRBJ2-7; D is perhaps TRBD2 (6 bases). This CDR3 spans 13 amino acids. The V and J ends lost 8 bases and 2 bases respectively, with 13 bases between them. CDR1 and CDR2 from the germline V gene are SGHAT and FQNNGV. CDR3 nucleotides: TGTGCCAGCGAATCAGGGACTCCCTACGAGCAGTACTTC. This gives the protein CASESGTPYEQYF.

The table lists this clonotype with a few counts. The chain joins TRBV7-7 to TRBJ1-4; TRBD1 matches at 10 bases. The junction had 4 bases not matched to a gene; V was cut back by 5 bases and J by 4 bases. Germline CDR1 and CDR2: SSHAT and FNYEAQ (reference sequence). The CDR3 runs to 15 residues. As DNA, the CDR3 is TGTGCCAGCAGCCGCGGGGACAGGGGTAATGAAAAACTGTTTTTT. Translating gives CASSRGDRGNEKLFF.

The chain employs TRBV12-3 or TRBV12-4 and TRBJ2-5, with TRBD1 matching over 7 bases. Trimming took 1 base from V and 7 from J; bases not matched to a gene: 6. The CDR3 has 14 amino acids. The CDR3: CASSLERQGLTQYF. CDR3 sequence (DNA): TGTGCCAGCAGTTTAGAAAGACAGGGATTGACCCAGTACTTC.

This clonotype was recorded a few times. The chain links TRBV14 to TRBJ2-4; 8 nucleotides match TRBD1. CDR1 SGHDN and CDR2 FVKESK come from the germline V gene. V lost 0 bases and J lost 4; bases outside the gene matches: 5. The CDR3 sequence is 16 residues long. The CDR3 protein is CASSQDLYRGKNIQYF. CDR3 coding DNA: TGTGCCAGCAGCCAAGATCTGTACAGGGGGAAAAACATTCAGTACTTC.

The chain employs TRBV9 and TRBJ2-6; D unresolved. The germline gives CDR1 SGDLS, CDR2 YYNGEE. The CDR3 contains 17 residues. V lost 0 bases and J lost 0, with 10 bases in between. This CDR3 is CASSVAPVSSGANVLTF. The CDR3, as DNA: TGTGCCAGCAGCGTAGCTCCGGTTTCCTCTGGGGCCAACGTCCTGACTTTC.

In DNA, the CDR3 is TGTGCCAGCAGTTTACGACTAGGGCGAGGCGGCACAGATACGCAGTATTTT. Amino acid sequence: CASSLRLGRGGTDTQYF. V gene TRBV28 combines with J gene TRBJ2-3, with D tentatively TRBD2 (6 bases). Trimming removed 2 bases at V and 1 base at J, with 16 bases between. Germline CDR1 is MDHEN and CDR2 is SYDVKM. This CDR3 contains 17 residues.

This clonotype was seen a handful of times. J is TRBJ2-7 and V is TRBV6-1, with D possibly called TRBD1 or TRBD2 (5 bases each). This CDR3 has 13 residues. Per germline, CDR1 MNHNS and CDR2 SASEGT. V lost 7 bases to trimming and J lost 5 bases, with 15 bases between them. The CDR3 bases are TGTGCCAGCACCCTTGAGGGGTCCCACGAGCAGTACTTC. Translated: CASTLEGSHEQYF.

This clonotype was seen only a few times. V usage is TRBV10-3 and J usage is TRBJ2-3; no clear D gene. The CDR3 is made up of 13 amino acids. The ends were cut back, 0 bases at V and 4 bases at J, with 5 bases in the middle. Germline CDR1 ENHRY, CDR2 SYGVKD. In DNA, the CDR3 is TGTGCCATCAGTGAGTCACCCCCAGATACGCAGTATTTT. This translates into CAISESPPDTQYF.

This chain joins TRBV5-1 and TRBJ2-3; possible D gene TRBD1, 5 bases. Trimming took off 1 base at V and 4 bases at J, with 10 bases between the two ends. The CDR3 is made up of 14 amino acids. Germline lookup yields CDR1 SGHRS and CDR2 YFSETQ. The CDR3 sequence is CASSLKGYADTQYF. CDR3 nucleotides: TGCGCCAGCAGCTTGAAGGGGTACGCAGATACGCAGTATTTT.

The rearrangement links TRBV7-6 to TRBJ2-3, with TRBD2 matching over 13 bases. Trimming cost V 5 bases and J 0 bases; bases outside gene matches: 2. Germline CDR1 is SGHVS and CDR2 is FNYEAQ. There are 16 residues in the CDR3. In nucleotides, the CDR3 is TGTGCCAGCAGCACTAGCGGGGGGGCTAGCACAGATACGCAGTATTTT. Amino acid sequence: CASSTSGGASTDTQYF.

At least ten counts were recorded for this clonotype. CDR3 amino acids: CASSFSSPYNEQFF. In DNA form, the CDR3 reads TGTGCCAGCAGTTTCTCCAGTCCCTACAATGAGCAGTTCTTC. The chain combines TRBV12-3 or TRBV12-4 with TRBJ2-1; D is ambiguous. This CDR3 spans 14 amino acids. Between the trimmed V and J ends, which lost 3 bases and 2 bases, there was a span of 8 bases.

The V call is TRBV10-3, the J call TRBJ1-1; TRBD1 matches 10 bases. CDR1 ENHRY and CDR2 SYGVKD come from the germline V gene. The CDR3 runs 16 residues. With 4 bases clipped from V and 3 bases from J, the junction kept 8 bases outside the gene matches. In DNA, the CDR3 is TGTGCCATCAGTGGGGAAGACAGGGGGCCGGACACTGAAGCTTTCTTT. Translating gives CAISGEDRGPDTEAFF.

The CDR3 is CASRRLGRDTQYF. The CDR3 DNA follows: TGTGCCAGTAGACGTCTAGGGAGGGATACGCAGTATTTT. The chain links TRBV19 to TRBJ2-3; maybe TRBD2 (6 bases). This CDR3 is 13 amino acids long. Germline CDR1 is LNHDA and CDR2 is SQIVND (reference sequence). V lost 6 bases, J lost 6 bases, and 13 bases lay in between.

The chain combines TRBV5-1 with TRBJ1-1; 7 nucleotides line up with TRBD1. The V and J ends lost 5 bases and 3 bases, in that order; junction bases with no gene match: 7. CDR3 length: 14 residues. Germline V gives CDR1 SGHRS, CDR2 YFSETQ. This CDR3 reads CASSNRGPDTEAFF. The CDR3 DNA reads TGCGCCAGCAGTAATAGGGGGCCTGACACTGAAGCTTTCTTT. The entire variable domain, with the rest obtained from reference TRBV5-1 and TRBJ1-1, is as follows: KAGVTQTPRYLIKTRGQQVTLSCSPISGHRSVSWYQQTPGQGLQFLFEYFSETQRNKGNFPGRFSGRQFSNSRSEMNVSTLELGDSALYLCASSNRGPDTEAFFGQGTRLTVV.

The chain couples TRBV24-1 to TRBJ2-3; TRBD2 matches 7 bases. The CDR3 extends over 18 amino acids. Unmatched junction bases numbered 14, after V lost 4 bases and J lost 2 bases. The germline V gene encodes CDR1 KGHDR and CDR2 SFDVKD. CDR3 loop: CATSDHRTWEGLTDTQYF. CDR3 sequence (DNA): TGTGCCACCAGTGACCACCGGACGTGGGAGGGCCTCACAGATACGCAGTATTTT.

This clonotype was found a few times. This chain joins TRBV9 and TRBJ2-1; the match to TRBD2 covers 7 bases. Germline V CDR1 and CDR2: SGDLS, YYNGEE. CDR3 length equals 15 residues. Trimming at V came to 0 bases and at J to 8 bases, leaving 8 bases not matched to a gene. Here the CDR3 DNA reads TGTGCCAGCAGCGTAGCTGTGGGAGGGGTTGATGAGCAGTTCTTC. It encodes CASSVAVGGVDEQFF.

This clonotype was observed at least ten times. The chain carries TRBV5-1 and TRBJ2-1; 7 bases are a match to TRBD1. The CDR3 runs to 15 residues. J was trimmed by 0 bases and V by 5 bases; bases with no gene match: 5. Germline CDR1 SGHRS, CDR2 YFSETQ. The CDR3 sequence is CASSPGQVSYNEQFF. In DNA form, the CDR3 reads TGCGCCAGCAGTCCTGGACAGGTCTCCTACAATGAGCAGTTCTTC.

This clonotype occurred a few times. For the CDR3, the DNA is TGTGCCAACATAACAGGGGGCACTGACGATACGCAGTATTTT. This codes for CANITGGTDDTQYF. The gene calls are TRBV6-1 and TRBJ2-3, with 9 nucleotides matching TRBD1. Germline assignment: CDR1 MNHNS and CDR2 SASEGT. Trimming cost V 10 bases and J 6 bases; bases outside gene matches: 11. This CDR3 region has 14 residues.

CDR3 DNA: TGTGCCAGCAGTTTCACGGGGGACCCCGCCTACGAGCAGTACTTC. This translates into CASSFTGDPAYEQYF. The chain is built from TRBV27 and TRBJ2-7, with a weak D call TRBD2 (6 bases). CDR1 is MNHEY, CDR2 SMNVEV, per germline (reference sequence). The V and J ends lost 3 bases and 2 bases respectively, with 14 bases between them. The CDR3 consists of 15 residues.

The CDR3 sequence: CASSLAQRGNTIYF. Here the CDR3 DNA reads TGTGCCAGCAGTTTAGCGCAGAGGGGAAACACCATATATTTT. The chain links TRBV12-3 or TRBV12-4 to TRBJ1-3; D is ambiguous. V was pared by 0 bases and J by 4 bases, with 7 bases between. The length of the CDR3 is 14 residues.

The chain joins TRBV7-9 to TRBJ1-2, with a possible D match to TRBD1 (5 bases). Trimming shortened V by 5 bases and J by 5 bases, and 12 bases separated the two germline ends. Looked up from germline, CDR1 is SEHNR and CDR2 is FQNEAQ (reference sequence). There are 13 residues in the CDR3. DNA for the CDR3: TGTGCCAGCAGCCGGGGGGGTCAATATGGCTACACCTTC. Protein: CASSRGGQYGYTF.

This clonotype showed up many times. The genes are TRBV6-5 and TRBJ1-1; the D is unclear. The germline V gene encodes CDR1 MNHEY and CDR2 SVGAGI. The V gene lost 0 bases and the J gene lost 4 bases, with 9 bases spanning the gap. The length of the CDR3 is 14 residues. CDR3 protein: CASSYSLGLTEAFF. The CDR3 DNA reads as TGTGCCAGCAGTTACTCATTAGGGCTCACTGAAGCTTTCTTT.